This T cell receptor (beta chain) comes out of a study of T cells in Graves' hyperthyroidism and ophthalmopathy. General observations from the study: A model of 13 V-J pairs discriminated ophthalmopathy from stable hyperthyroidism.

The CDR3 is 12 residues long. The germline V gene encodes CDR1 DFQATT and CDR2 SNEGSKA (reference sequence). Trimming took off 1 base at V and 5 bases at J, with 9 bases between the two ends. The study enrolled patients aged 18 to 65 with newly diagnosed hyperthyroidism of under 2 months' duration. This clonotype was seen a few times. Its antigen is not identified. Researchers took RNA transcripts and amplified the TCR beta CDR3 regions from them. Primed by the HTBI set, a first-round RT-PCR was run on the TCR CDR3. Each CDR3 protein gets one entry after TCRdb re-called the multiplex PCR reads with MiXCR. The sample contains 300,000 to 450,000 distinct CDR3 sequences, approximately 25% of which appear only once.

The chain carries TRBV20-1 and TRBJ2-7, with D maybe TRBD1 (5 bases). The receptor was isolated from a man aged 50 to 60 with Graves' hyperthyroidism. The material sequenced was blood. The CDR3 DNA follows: TGCAGTGCTAGAGGACAGAACAACGAGCAGTACTTC. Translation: CSARGQNNEQYF.